This passage covers 14 T cell receptor beta chains from one sample sequenced in a study of blood T cell repertoires in COVID-19. TCRdb keeps only in-frame clones here, not all; method: immunoSEQ multiplex PCR. The table lists about 290,000 clones, 75% to 90% of them singletons. Source material: peripheral blood. These receptors all come from a man in his forties with acute or convalescent COVID-19.

The chain carries TRBV19 and TRBJ2-7; D is possibly TRBD2 (5 bases). V lost 5 bases and J lost 9, with 20 bases in between. Germline assignment: CDR1 LNHDA and CDR2 SQIVND (reference sequence). The CDR3 runs to 14 residues. The DNA for the CDR3 is TGTGCCAGTAGTTTACCCGGGATCACAGAGGGGCAGTACTTC. Encoded protein: CASSLPGITEGQYF.

The rearrangement links TRBV6-4 to TRBJ1-2, with 7 positions matching TRBD1. The V and J ends lost 5 bases and 3 bases, in that order; junction bases with no gene match: 9. Germline V CDR1 and CDR2: MRHNA, SNTAGT. This CDR3 is 15 amino acids long. CDR3 sequence (DNA): TGTGCCAGCAGTCCCGAGGGGGCGGTCGACTATGGCTACACCTTC. Translating it yields CASSPEGAVDYGYTF.

The J gene is TRBJ2-3, the V gene TRBV24-1, with 7 positions matching TRBD1. CDR3 length: 15 amino acids. V dropped 7 bases and J dropped 0; count of bases not matched to a gene: 6. Germline V gene data show CDR1 as KGHDR and CDR2 as SFDVKD. The CDR3 sequence: CATRTGTASTDTQYF. The CDR3 DNA is TGTGCCACCAGGACCGGGACAGCAAGCACAGATACGCAGTATTTT.

The chain is built from TRBV18 and TRBJ1-2, with 7 bases fitting TRBD1. The CDR3 is 14 residues long. Germline lookup yields CDR1 KGHSH and CDR2 LQKENI. V lost 2 bases and J lost 3; bases outside the gene matches: 3. Written as DNA, the CDR3 is TGTGCCAGCTCACCAAGGCAGGGGGACTATGGCTACACCTTC. This translates into CASSPRQGDYGYTF.

The chain carries TRBV21-1 and TRBJ1-1; the D call of TRBD1 is as the table states it, not checked on the DNA. TRBV21-1 is annotated as a pseudogene. The CDR3 runs to 18 residues. For the CDR3, the DNA is TGTGCCAGCAGCAAATGCCCCACGGGACACCTTTTGAACACTGAAGCTTTCTTT. It translates to CASSKCPTGHLLNTEAFF.

This chain uses TRBV3-1 (or the pseudogene TRBV3-2) with TRBJ2-3; the D is unclear. Trimming removed 0 bases at V and 2 bases at J, with 9 bases between. Per germline, CDR1 LGHDT and CDR2 YNNKEL (reference sequence). The CDR3 spans 15 residues. Here the CDR3 reads CASSQDLAYTDTQYF. In DNA, the CDR3 is TGTGCCAGCAGCCAAGATTTGGCTTACACAGATACGCAGTATTTT.

The chain employs TRBV12-5 and TRBJ2-3; 7 bases are a match to TRBD1. Germline V gene lookup returns CDR1 LGHNT and CDR2 FRNRAP. This CDR3 has 14 residues. J lost 1 base, V lost 3 bases, and 1 base had no gene match. The CDR3 DNA is TGTGCTAGTGGTTTCGGACAGGGCACAGATACGCAGTATTTT. It translates to CASGFGQGTDTQYF.

V is TRBV29-1 and J is TRBJ2-4; TRBD1 matches 10 bases. The CDR3 contains 13 residues. CDR1 and CDR2 (germline): SQVTM, ANQGSEA. V was clipped by 6 bases and J by 8 bases; unmatched bases: 7. The CDR3 DNA sequence: TGCAGCGTCGCTTCCGGGACAGGGGACATTCAGTACTTC. It yields the protein CSVASGTGDIQYF. Full variable domain (outside the CDR3, taken from reference TRBV29-1 and TRBJ2-4): SAVISQKPSRDICQRGTSLTIQCQVDSQVTMMFWYRQQPGQSLTLIATANQGSEATYESGFVIDKFPISRPNLTFSTLTVSNMSPEDSSIYLCSVASGTGDIQYFGAGTRLSVL.

The sample holds one count of this clone. The V and J genes are TRBV7-2 and TRBJ1-6; 11 bases align to TRBD1. CDR3 size: 18 residues. The germline V gene encodes CDR1 SGHTA and CDR2 FQGNSA. V shed 0 bases and J 0 bases; nucleotides not matched to a gene: 1. This CDR3 reads CASSLAGTGGSYNSPLHF. The DNA for the CDR3 is TGTGCCAGCAGCTTAGCGGGGACAGGGGGCTCCTATAATTCACCCCTCCACTTT.

This chain uses TRBV9 with TRBJ2-3; no reliable D call. From germline, CDR1 is SGDLS and CDR2 YYNGEE. CDR3 length equals 14 residues. Trimming removed 0 bases at V and 8 bases at J, with 13 bases between. CDR3 nucleotide sequence: TGTGCCAGCAGCGTAGTTGCGGCGGATGTTACGCAGTATTTT. It encodes CASSVVAADVTQYF.

This clone was observed a single time. V gene TRBV7-2 combines with J gene TRBJ2-1; 9 bases fit TRBD2. There are 18 residues in the CDR3. Looked up from germline, CDR1 is SGHTA and CDR2 is FQGNSA. J gave up 5 bases and V 5 bases, and 16 bases lay outside the gene matches. The CDR3 sequence is CASSLFALGLAGHNEQFF. The CDR3 nucleotides read TGTGCCAGCAGCCTCTTTGCGCTGGGACTAGCAGGGCACAATGAGCAGTTCTTC.

This chain links TRBV10-3 with TRBJ2-3; tentatively, D is TRBD1 (6 bases). Trimming cost V 6 bases and J 0 bases, with 13 bases left between them. CDR3 size: 15 residues. Per the germline V gene, CDR1 is ENHRY and CDR2 is SYGVKD. CDR3 in amino acids: CAISPDRLSTDTQYF. DNA for the CDR3: TGTGCCATCAGCCCCGACAGGTTGAGCACAGATACGCAGTATTTT.

The V and J genes are TRBV7-9 and TRBJ2-7, with 8 positions matching TRBD1. J lost 3 bases, V lost 0 bases, and 4 bases had no gene match. CDR3 length: 15 amino acids. Germline V lookup: CDR1 SEHNR, CDR2 FQNEAQ (reference sequence). CDR3 region: CASSLATGVLYEQYF. The CDR3 nucleotides are TGTGCCAGCAGCTTAGCGACAGGGGTCCTCTACGAGCAGTACTTC.

In DNA form, the CDR3 reads TGTGCCAGCAGCTACAGGGGCTCGAACACTGAAGCTTTCTTT. Amino acids: CASSYRGSNTEAFF. The chain couples TRBV3-1 (or the pseudogene TRBV3-2) to TRBJ1-1; 7 bases align to TRBD1. Germline V CDR1 and CDR2: LGHDT, YNNKEL (reference sequence). The CDR3 sequence is 14 residues long. V lost 5 bases and J lost 1; bases outside the gene matches: 4.